The 2 T cell receptor beta chains in this list originate from one sample, sequenced in a study of CD8 T cells in Susac syndrome. It was with random hexamers that 0.5 to 1 ug RNA was reverse transcribed. TCRdb re-called the immunoSEQ multiplex PCR reads with MiXCR, one entry per CDR3 protein. The sample holds 200,000 or so distinct CDR3 sequences; approximately 94% are singletons and the top ten take under 0.095%. Specimen: CD4+ T cells from PBMCs. The source of these receptors is a human donor with multiple sclerosis.

The chain combines TRBV6-1 with TRBJ1-5; D gene uncertain. Germline CDR1 reads MNHNS; CDR2 reads SASEGT. V lost 7 bases and J lost 9, with 10 bases in between. This CDR3 is built from 11 residues. CDR3 sequence: CASTFDGPQHF. Written as DNA, the CDR3 is TGTGCCAGCACCTTCGATGGGCCCCAGCATTTT.

This clonotype has only a few counts. The chain carries TRBV24-1 and TRBJ2-7; D not resolved. This CDR3 is 13 amino acids long. Germline V gene lookup returns CDR1 KGHDR and CDR2 SFDVKD. Trimming left V 3 bases short and J 2 bases short, with 7 bases between. CDR3: CATSDRHTYEQYF. The CDR3 coding sequence is TGTGCCACCAGTGATCGGCATACCTACGAGCAGTACTTC.